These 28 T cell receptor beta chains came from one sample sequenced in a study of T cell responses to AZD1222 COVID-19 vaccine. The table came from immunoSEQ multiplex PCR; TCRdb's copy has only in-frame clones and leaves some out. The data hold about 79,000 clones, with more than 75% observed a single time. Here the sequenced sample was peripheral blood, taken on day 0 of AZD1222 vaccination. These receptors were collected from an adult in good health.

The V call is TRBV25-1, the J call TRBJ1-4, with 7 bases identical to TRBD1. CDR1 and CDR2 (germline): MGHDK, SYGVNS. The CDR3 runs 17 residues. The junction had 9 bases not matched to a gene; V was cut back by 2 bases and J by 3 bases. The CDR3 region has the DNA TGTGCCAGCAGTGAAGAGGGCAGGGGGAGATCTAATGAAAAACTGTTTTTT. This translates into CASSEEGRGRSNEKLFF. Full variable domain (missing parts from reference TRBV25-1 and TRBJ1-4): EADIYQTPRYLVIGTGKKITLECSQTMGHDKMYWYQQDPGMELHLIHYSYGVNSTEKGDLSSESTVSRIRTEHFPLTLESARPSHTSQYLCASSEEGRGRSNEKLFFGSGTQLSVL.

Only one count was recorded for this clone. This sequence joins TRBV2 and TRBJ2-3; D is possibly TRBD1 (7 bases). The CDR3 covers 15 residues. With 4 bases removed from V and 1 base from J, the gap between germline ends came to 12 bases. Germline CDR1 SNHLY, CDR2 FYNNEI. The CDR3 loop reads CASSVVRGGTDTQYF. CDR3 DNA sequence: TGTGCCAGCAGTGTTGTCAGGGGGGGCACAGATACGCAGTATTTT.

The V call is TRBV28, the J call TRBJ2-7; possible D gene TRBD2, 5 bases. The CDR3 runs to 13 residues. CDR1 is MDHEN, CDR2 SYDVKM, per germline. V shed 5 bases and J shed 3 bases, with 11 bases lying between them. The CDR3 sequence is CASSPMTNYEQYF. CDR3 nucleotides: TGTGCCAGCAGTCCGATGACTAACTACGAGCAGTACTTC.

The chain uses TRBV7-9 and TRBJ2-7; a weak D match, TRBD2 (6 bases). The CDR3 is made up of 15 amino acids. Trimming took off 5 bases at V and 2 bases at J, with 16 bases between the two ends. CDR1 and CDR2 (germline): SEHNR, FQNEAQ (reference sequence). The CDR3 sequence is CASSPRDGYTYEQYF. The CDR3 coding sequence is TGTGCCAGCAGCCCGCGGGACGGGTATACCTACGAGCAGTACTTC.

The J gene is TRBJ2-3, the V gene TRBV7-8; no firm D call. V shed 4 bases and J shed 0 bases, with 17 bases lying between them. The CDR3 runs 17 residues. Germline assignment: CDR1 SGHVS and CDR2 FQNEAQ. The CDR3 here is CASSSVGSISSTDTQYF. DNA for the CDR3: TGTGCCAGCAGCTCTGTAGGGTCTATATCTAGCACAGATACGCAGTATTTT.

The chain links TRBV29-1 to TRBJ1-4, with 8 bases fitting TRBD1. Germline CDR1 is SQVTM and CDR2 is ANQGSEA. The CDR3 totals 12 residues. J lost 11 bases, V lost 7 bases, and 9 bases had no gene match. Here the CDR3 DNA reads TGCAGCGCTGGGACAGGCTCGGGGAAACTGTTTTTT. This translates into CSAGTGSGKLFF.

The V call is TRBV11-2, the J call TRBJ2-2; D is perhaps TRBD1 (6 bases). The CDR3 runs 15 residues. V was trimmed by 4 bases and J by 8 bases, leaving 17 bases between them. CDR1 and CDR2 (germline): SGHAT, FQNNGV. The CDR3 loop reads CASSSSQGIGGELFF. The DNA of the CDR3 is TGTGCCAGCAGCTCATCTCAGGGGATAGGGGGGGAGCTGTTTTTT.

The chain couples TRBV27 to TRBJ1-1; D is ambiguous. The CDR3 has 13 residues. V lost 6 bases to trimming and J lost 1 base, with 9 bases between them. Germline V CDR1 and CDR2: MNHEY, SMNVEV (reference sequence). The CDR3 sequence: CASRVSRNTEAFF. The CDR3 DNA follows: TGTGCCAGCAGGGTCTCCCGGAACACTGAAGCTTTCTTT.

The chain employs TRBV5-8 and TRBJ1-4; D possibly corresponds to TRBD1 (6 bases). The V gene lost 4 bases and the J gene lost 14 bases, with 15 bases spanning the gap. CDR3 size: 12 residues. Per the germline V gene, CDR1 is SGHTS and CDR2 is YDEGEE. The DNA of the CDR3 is TGTGCCAGCAGCCTCGACAGGAGAAGTCTGTTTTTT. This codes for CASSLDRRSLFF. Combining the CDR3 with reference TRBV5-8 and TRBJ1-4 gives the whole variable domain EAGVTQSPTHLIKTRGQQATLRCSPISGHTSVYWYQQALGLGLQFLLWYDEGEERNRGNFPPRFSGRQFPNYSSELNVNALELEDSALYLCASSLDRRSLFFGSGTQLSVL.

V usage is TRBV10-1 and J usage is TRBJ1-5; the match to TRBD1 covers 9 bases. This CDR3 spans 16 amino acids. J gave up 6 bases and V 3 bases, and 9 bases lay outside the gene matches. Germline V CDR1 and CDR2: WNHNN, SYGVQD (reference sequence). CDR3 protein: CASSDAKQGAGQPQHF. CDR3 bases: TGCGCCAGCAGTGATGCAAAACAGGGGGCCGGTCAGCCCCAGCATTTT.

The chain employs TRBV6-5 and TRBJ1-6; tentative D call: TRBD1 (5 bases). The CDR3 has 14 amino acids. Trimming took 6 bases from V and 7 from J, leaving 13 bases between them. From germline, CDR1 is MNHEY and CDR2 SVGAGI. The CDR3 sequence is CASRAGRTNSPLHF. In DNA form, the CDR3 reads TGTGCCAGCAGAGCGGGACGGACGAATTCACCCCTCCACTTT.

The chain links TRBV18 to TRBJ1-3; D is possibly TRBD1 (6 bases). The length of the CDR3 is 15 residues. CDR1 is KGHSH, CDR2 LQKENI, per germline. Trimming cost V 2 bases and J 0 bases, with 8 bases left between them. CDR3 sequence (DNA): TGTGCCAGCTCACCAGGACAGCTCTCTGGAAACACCATATATTTT. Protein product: CASSPGQLSGNTIYF.

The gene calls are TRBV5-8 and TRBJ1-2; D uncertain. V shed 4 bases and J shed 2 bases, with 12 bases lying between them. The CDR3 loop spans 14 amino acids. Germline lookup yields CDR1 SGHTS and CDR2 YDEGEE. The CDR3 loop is CASSPLTPNYGYTF. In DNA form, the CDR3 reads TGTGCCAGCAGCCCGCTGACTCCGAACTATGGCTACACCTTC.

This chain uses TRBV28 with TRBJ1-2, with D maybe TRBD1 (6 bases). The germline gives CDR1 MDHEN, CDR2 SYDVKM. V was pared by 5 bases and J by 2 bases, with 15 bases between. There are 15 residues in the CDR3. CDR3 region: CASSPQDSVNYGYTF. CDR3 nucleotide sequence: TGTGCCAGCAGTCCCCAGGACAGCGTCAACTATGGCTACACCTTC.

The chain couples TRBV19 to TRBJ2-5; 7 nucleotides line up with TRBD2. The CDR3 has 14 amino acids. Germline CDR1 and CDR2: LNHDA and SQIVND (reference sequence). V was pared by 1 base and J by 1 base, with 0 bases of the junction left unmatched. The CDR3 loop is CASSIASGQETQYF. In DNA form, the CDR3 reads TGTGCCAGTAGTATAGCTAGCGGCCAAGAGACCCAGTACTTC.

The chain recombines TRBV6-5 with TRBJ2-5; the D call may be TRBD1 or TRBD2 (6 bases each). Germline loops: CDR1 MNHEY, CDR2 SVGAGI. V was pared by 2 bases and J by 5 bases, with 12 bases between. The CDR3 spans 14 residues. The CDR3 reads CASSYHGGDETQYF. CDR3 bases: TGTGCCAGCAGTTACCACGGGGGCGATGAGACCCAGTACTTC.

The CDR3 bases are TGTGCCAGCAGCGGGGGGCTAGCGGGTACCAATGAGCAGTTCTTC. Translated, it gives CASSGGLAGTNEQFF. This chain connects TRBV5-4 to TRBJ2-1, with 8 bases identical to TRBD2. The length of the CDR3 is 15 residues. CDR1 and CDR2 (germline): SGHNT, YYREEE (reference sequence). With V trimmed by 4 bases and J by 6 bases, 9 bases remained unmatched.

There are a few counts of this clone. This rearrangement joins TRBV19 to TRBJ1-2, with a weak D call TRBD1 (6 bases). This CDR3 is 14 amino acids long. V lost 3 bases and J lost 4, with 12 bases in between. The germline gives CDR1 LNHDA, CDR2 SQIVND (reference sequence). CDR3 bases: TGTGCCAGTAGTATGGTATCGGACAGCTATGGCTACACCTTC. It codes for CASSMVSDSYGYTF.

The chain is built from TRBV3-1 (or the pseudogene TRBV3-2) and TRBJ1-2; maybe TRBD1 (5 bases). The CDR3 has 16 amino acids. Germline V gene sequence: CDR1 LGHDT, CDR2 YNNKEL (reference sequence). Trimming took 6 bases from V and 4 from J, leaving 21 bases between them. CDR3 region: CASRPQGAGKAYGYTF. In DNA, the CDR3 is TGTGCCAGCAGACCCCAGGGAGCAGGGAAAGCCTATGGCTACACCTTC.

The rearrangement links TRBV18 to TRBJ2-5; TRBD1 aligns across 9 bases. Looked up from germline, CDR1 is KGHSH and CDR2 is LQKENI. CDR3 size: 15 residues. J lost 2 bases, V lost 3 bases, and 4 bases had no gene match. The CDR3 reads CASSPDRGGQETQYF. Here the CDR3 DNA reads TGTGCCAGCTCACCGGACAGGGGAGGACAAGAGACCCAGTACTTC. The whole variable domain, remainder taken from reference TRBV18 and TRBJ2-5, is NAGVMQNPRHLVRRRGQEARLRCSPMKGHSHVYWYRQLPEEGLKFMVYLQKENIIDESGMPKERFSAEFPKEGPSILRIQQVVRGDSAAYFCASSPDRGGQETQYFGPGTRLLVL.

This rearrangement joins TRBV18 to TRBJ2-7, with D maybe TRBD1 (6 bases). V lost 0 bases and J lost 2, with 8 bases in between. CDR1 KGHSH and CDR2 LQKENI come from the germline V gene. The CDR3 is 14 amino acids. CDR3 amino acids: CASSPPGTPYEQYF. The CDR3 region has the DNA TGTGCCAGCTCACCACCCGGGACACCCTACGAGCAGTACTTC. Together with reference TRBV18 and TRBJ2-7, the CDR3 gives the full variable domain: NAGVMQNPRHLVRRRGQEARLRCSPMKGHSHVYWYRQLPEEGLKFMVYLQKENIIDESGMPKERFSAEFPKEGPSILRIQQVVRGDSAAYFCASSPPGTPYEQYFGPGTRLTVT.

The DNA of the CDR3 is TGCAGCGTTGAAAATAGAGGGTTTGAGGGCTACACCTTC. It codes for CSVENRGFEGYTF. This chain connects TRBV29-1 to TRBJ1-2; D is ambiguous. CDR1 SQVTM and CDR2 ANQGSEA come from the germline V gene. V lost 2 bases, J lost 8 bases, and 15 bases lay in between. CDR3 length equals 13 residues. The full variable domain, completed using reference TRBV29-1 and TRBJ1-2, is SAVISQKPSRDICQRGTSLTIQCQVDSQVTMMFWYRQQPGQSLTLIATANQGSEATYESGFVIDKFPISRPNLTFSTLTVSNMSPEDSSIYLCSVENRGFEGYTFGSGTRLTVV.

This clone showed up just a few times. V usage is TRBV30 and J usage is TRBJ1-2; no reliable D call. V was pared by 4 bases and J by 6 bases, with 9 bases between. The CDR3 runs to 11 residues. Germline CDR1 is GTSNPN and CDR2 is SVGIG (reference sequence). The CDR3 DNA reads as TGTGCCTGGATGCTCCCCCATGGCTACACCTTC. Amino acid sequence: CAWMLPHGYTF.

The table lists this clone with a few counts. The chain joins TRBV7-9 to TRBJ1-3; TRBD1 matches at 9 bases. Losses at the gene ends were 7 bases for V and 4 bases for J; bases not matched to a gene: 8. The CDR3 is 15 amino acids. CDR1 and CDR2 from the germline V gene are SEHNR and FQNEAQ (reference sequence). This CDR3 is CASIHTGGAGNTIYF. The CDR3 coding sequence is TGTGCCAGCATCCATACAGGGGGCGCCGGAAACACCATATATTTT.

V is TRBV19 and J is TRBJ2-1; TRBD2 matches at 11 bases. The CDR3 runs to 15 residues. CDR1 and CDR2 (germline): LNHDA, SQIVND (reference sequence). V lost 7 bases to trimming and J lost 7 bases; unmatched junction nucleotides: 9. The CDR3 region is CASTIAGGLANEQFF. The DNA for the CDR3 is TGTGCCAGTACGATAGCGGGGGGGCTGGCAAATGAGCAGTTCTTC.

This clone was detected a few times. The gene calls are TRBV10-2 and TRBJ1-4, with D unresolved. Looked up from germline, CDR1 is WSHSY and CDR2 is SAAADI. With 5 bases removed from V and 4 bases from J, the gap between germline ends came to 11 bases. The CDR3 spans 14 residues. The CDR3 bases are TGCGCCAGCAGTCGAGACACGGTTAATGAAAAACTGTTTTTT. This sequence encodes CASSRDTVNEKLFF.

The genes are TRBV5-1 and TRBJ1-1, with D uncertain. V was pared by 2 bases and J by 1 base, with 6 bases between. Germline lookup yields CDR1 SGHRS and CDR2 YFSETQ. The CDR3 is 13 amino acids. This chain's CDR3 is CASSLTENTEAFF. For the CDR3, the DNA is TGCGCCAGCAGCTTAACAGAGAACACTGAAGCTTTCTTT.

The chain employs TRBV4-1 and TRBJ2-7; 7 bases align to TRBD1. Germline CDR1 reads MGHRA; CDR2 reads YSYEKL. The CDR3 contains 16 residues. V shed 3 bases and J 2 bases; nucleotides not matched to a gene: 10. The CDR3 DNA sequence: TGCGCCAGCAGCCAGACCCCAGGGGGATCCCCCTACGAGCAGTACTTC. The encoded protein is CASSQTPGGSPYEQYF.